This T cell receptor beta chain was recorded in a study of blood T cells in healthy people across ages. This CDR3 comprises 15 residues. Trimming removed 3 bases from V and 6 bases from J; junction bases left unmatched: 9. The germline gives CDR1 SGDLS, CDR2 YYNGEE. This clonotype was observed a handful of times. It was with a sample-barcoded 5' primer and a J-beta primer mix that a second PCR of about 6 to 11 cycles was run. Through a template-switch adaptor with 12 random nucleotides, each cDNA molecule received a tag. TCRdb passed the 5' RACE reads through MiXCR, listing each CDR3 protein once. The sample includes some 1.8 million distinct CDR3 sequences, 30% to 40% seen only once; the top ten take roughly 24%.

The V call is TRBV9, the J call TRBJ1-2, with 9 bases lining up with TRBD1. The sample was blood. The sequence came from a human donor in good health. The CDR3 DNA sequence: TGTGCCAGCAGCGATGAACAGGGGGCTGAGGATGGCTACACCTTC. It codes for CASSDEQGAEDGYTF.